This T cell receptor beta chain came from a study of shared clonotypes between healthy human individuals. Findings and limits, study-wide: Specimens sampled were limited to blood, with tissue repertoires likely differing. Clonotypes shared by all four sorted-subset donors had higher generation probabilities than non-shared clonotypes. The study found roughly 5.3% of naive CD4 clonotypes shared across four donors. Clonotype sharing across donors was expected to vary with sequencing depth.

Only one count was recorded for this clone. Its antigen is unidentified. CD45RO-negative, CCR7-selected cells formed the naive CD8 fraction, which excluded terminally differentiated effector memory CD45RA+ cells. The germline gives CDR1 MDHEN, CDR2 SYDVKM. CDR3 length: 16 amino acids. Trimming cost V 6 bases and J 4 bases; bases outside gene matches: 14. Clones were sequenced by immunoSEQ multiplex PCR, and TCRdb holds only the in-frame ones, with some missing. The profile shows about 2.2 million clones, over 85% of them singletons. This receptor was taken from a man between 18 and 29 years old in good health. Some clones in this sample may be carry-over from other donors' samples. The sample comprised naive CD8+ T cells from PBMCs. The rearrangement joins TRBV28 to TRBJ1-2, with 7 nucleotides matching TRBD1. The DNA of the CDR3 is TGTGCCAGCAGGGGGACCCAGGGGGATGCTGGCTATGGCTACACCTTC. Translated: CASRGTQGDAGYGYTF.